These 17 T cell receptor beta chains originate from one sample sequenced in a study of blood T cell repertoires in COVID-19 (dated by TCRdb to 2020 to 2022). The library relied on the immunoSEQ multiplex PCR assay. The table was pulled from immuneACCESS by TCRdb, which kept in-frame rearrangements only. Such tables lose some clones; where checked, under half of the loss comes from unresolved V genes, and the rest has no known cause. The sample table lists tens of thousands of clones, roughly 89% of them with a count of one. The ten largest account for around 29% of the sample. Sequencing used peripheral blood. Receptors originate from a woman aged 65 to 85 with active COVID-19.

J is TRBJ2-7 and V is TRBV2; 7 bases agree with TRBD2. The CDR3 has 17 residues. Germline V gene sequence: CDR1 SNHLY, CDR2 FYNNEI. V lost 3 bases, J lost 0 bases, and 11 bases stayed unmatched. The CDR3 sequence is CASSEFRTAGVSYEQYF. CDR3 in DNA: TGTGCCAGCAGTGAGTTTAGAACCGCGGGGGTCTCCTACGAGCAGTACTTC.

Here the CDR3 DNA reads TGTGCCAGCAGCCATGTGCAGGGGGCGACCTACGAGCAGTACTTC. As protein: CASSHVQGATYEQYF. The gene calls are TRBV4-2 and TRBJ2-7; TRBD1 matches 8 bases. This CDR3 has 15 residues. Losses at the gene ends were 3 bases for V and 2 bases for J; bases not matched to a gene: 6. Germline V gives CDR1 LGHNA, CDR2 YNFKEQ.

The chain joins TRBV18 to TRBJ2-1; 10 bases are a match to TRBD1. Germline V CDR1 and CDR2: KGHSH, LQKENI. The CDR3 is 15 amino acids. The V segment lost 2 bases and the J segment 10 bases; nucleotides outside the gene matches: 8. This CDR3 is CASSPNWDRGWEQFF. The CDR3 nucleotides are TGTGCCAGCTCACCAAATTGGGACAGGGGTTGGGAGCAGTTCTTC.

The chain recombines TRBV29-1 with TRBJ2-2, with TRBD1 matching over 11 bases. The CDR3 is made up of 14 amino acids. Germline V gene data show CDR1 as SQVTM and CDR2 as ANQGSEA. The trim removed 4 bases at V and 7 bases at J, leaving 5 bases unmatched. CDR3 sequence reads: CSVVGQGVNGELFF. The CDR3 DNA reads TGCAGCGTTGTGGGACAGGGGGTTAACGGGGAGCTGTTTTTT.

This clone was observed once. This chain connects TRBV5-8 to TRBJ1-4, with 7 bases matching TRBD1. The CDR3 loop spans 15 amino acids. The germline V gene has CDR1 SGHTS and CDR2 YDEGEE. With 4 bases clipped from V and 6 bases from J, the junction kept 9 bases outside the gene matches. CDR3 bases: TGTGCCAGCAGCACACGAGGGGGCCTCTATGAAAAACTGTTTTTT. It is translated as CASSTRGGLYEKLFF. Full variable domain (missing parts from reference TRBV5-8 and TRBJ1-4): EAGVTQSPTHLIKTRGQQATLRCSPISGHTSVYWYQQALGLGLQFLLWYDEGEERNRGNFPPRFSGRQFPNYSSELNVNALELEDSALYLCASSTRGGLYEKLFFGSGTQLSVL.

The rearrangement links TRBV7-9 to TRBJ2-7; 13 positions agree with TRBD2. CDR3 length: 14 residues. Germline loops: CDR1 SEHNR, CDR2 FQNEAQ (reference sequence). The V and J ends lost 5 bases and 6 bases, in that order; junction bases with no gene match: 4. The CDR3, as DNA: TGTGCCAGCAGCGACGGACTAGCGGGGGCCGAGCAGTACTTC. It encodes CASSDGLAGAEQYF.

The chain has TRBV9 and TRBJ2-3, with TRBD2 identical over 10 bases. Unmatched junction bases numbered 4, after V lost 1 base and J lost 5 bases. This CDR3 contains 15 residues. The germline V gene encodes CDR1 SGDLS and CDR2 YYNGEE. In DNA form, the CDR3 reads TGTGCCAGCAGCGTAACTAGCGGGGTCGGAGATACGCAGTATTTT. It yields the protein CASSVTSGVGDTQYF.

This clone was observed once. V gene TRBV27 combines with J gene TRBJ2-3, with TRBD2 identical over 9 bases. V dropped 7 bases and J dropped 3; count of bases not matched to a gene: 8. In germline, CDR1 is MNHEY, CDR2 SMNVEV (reference sequence). The CDR3 loop spans 15 amino acids. CDR3 in amino acids: CASTSAGGPTDTQYF. The CDR3 DNA is TGTGCCAGCACCTCCGCGGGGGGGCCGACAGATACGCAGTATTTT.

The chain carries TRBV7-6 and TRBJ2-3; TRBD2 matches at 8 bases. V shed 1 base and J 3 bases; nucleotides not matched to a gene: 3. The CDR3 consists of 15 residues. Germline assignment: CDR1 SGHVS and CDR2 FNYEAQ. The CDR3 DNA sequence: TGTGCCAGCAGCTTAGATTTAGCGGGGACAGATACGCAGTATTTT. Translated: CASSLDLAGTDTQYF.

This clone appeared a single time. The rearrangement uses TRBV9 and TRBJ2-6; D is unclear. With 1 base removed from V and 0 bases from J, the gap between germline ends came to 14 bases. The germline V gene has CDR1 SGDLS and CDR2 YYNGEE. The CDR3 contains 18 residues. This chain's CDR3 is CASSVTAVISSGANVLTF. As DNA, the CDR3 is TGTGCCAGCAGCGTAACAGCAGTTATATCCTCTGGGGCCAACGTCCTGACTTTC. Full variable domain (remainder filled in from reference TRBV9 and TRBJ2-6): DSGVTQTPKHLITATGQRVTLRCSPRSGDLSVYWYQQSLDQGLQFLIQYYNGEERAKGNILERFSAQQFPDLHSELNLSSLELGDSALYFCASSVTAVISSGANVLTFGAGSRLTVL.

The chain carries TRBV12-3 or TRBV12-4 and TRBJ2-7, with 7 bases that match TRBD1. The CDR3 extends over 13 amino acids. V dropped 7 bases and J dropped 7; count of bases not matched to a gene: 10. CDR3 sequence: CASTQTGPGEQYF. CDR3 sequence (DNA): TGTGCCAGCACTCAGACAGGGCCAGGGGAGCAGTACTTC.

The genes are TRBV11-2 and TRBJ2-2; D remains unclear. Between the trimmed V and J ends, which lost 2 bases and 6 bases, there was a span of 10 bases. The CDR3 is 14 residues long. Looked up from germline, CDR1 is SGHAT and CDR2 is FQNNGV. For the CDR3, the DNA is TGTGCCAGCAGCTTACTTTCACGGGCCGGGGAGCTGTTTTTT. Translation gives CASSLLSRAGELFF.

The rearrangement joins TRBV7-9 to TRBJ2-7; 8 bases map to TRBD1. This CDR3 region has 12 residues. The germline V gene has CDR1 SEHNR and CDR2 FQNEAQ (reference sequence). The J segment lost 7 bases and the V segment lost 3 bases, leaving 2 bases of the junction unmatched. The CDR3 DNA follows: TGTGCCAGCAGCTTCACAGGGGGAGAGCAGTACTTC. Amino acid sequence: CASSFTGGEQYF.

The chain is built from TRBV9 and TRBJ1-3; TRBD1 might be the D (5 bases). CDR1 SGDLS and CDR2 YYNGEE come from the germline V gene. The CDR3 is 18 residues long. With 3 bases removed from V and 0 bases from J, the gap between germline ends came to 19 bases. Written as DNA, the CDR3 is TGTGCCAGCAGCGCCGCAGCGGGGCAACATAGCTCTGGAAACACCATATATTTT. It encodes CASSAAAGQHSSGNTIYF.

This clone appeared once. The rearrangement joins TRBV7-9 to TRBJ1-1; D remains unclear. This CDR3 region has 14 residues. V dropped 5 bases and J dropped 1 base, with 11 bases sitting between them. CDR1 and CDR2 from the germline V gene are SEHNR and FQNEAQ (reference sequence). CDR3 DNA sequence: TGTGCCAGCAGCGCGGCGGGGAGGAACACTGAAGCTTTCTTT. This encodes CASSAAGRNTEAFF. The whole variable domain, filled in from reference TRBV7-9 and TRBJ1-1, reads DTGVSQNPRHKITKRGQNVTFRCDPISEHNRLYWYRQTLGQGPEFLTYFQNEAQLEKSRLLSDRFSAERPKGSFSTLEIQRTEQGDSAMYLCASSAAGRNTEAFFGQGTRLTVV.

The chain employs TRBV5-1 and TRBJ1-1; tentatively, D is TRBD1 (5 bases). Deletions cut 4 bases from V and 3 bases from J, with 13 bases between. The germline CDR1 and CDR2 sequences are SGHRS and YFSETQ. This CDR3 comprises 14 residues. As DNA, the CDR3 is TGCGCCAGCAGCCTCCCCGTAGGGGACACTGAAGCTTTCTTT. This sequence encodes CASSLPVGDTEAFF.

The chain links TRBV18 to TRBJ2-7; the D gene is possibly TRBD2 (7 bases). V was trimmed by 6 bases and J by 2 bases, leaving 17 bases between them. The germline gives CDR1 KGHSH, CDR2 LQKENI. This CDR3 has 15 residues. The CDR3 is CASSQGGGDPYEQYF. The CDR3 DNA reads TGTGCCAGCTCCCAAGGGGGGGGCGACCCCTACGAGCAGTACTTC. Looking up the rest from reference TRBV18 and TRBJ2-7 gives the full variable domain: NAGVMQNPRHLVRRRGQEARLRCSPMKGHSHVYWYRQLPEEGLKFMVYLQKENIIDESGMPKERFSAEFPKEGPSILRIQQVVRGDSAAYFCASSQGGGDPYEQYFGPGTRLTVT.